This T cell receptor (beta chain) was profiled in a study of Ad26.COV2.S vaccination and SARS-CoV-2 variants. Turning to the study itself: Donor was in the COV1001 Ad26.COV2.S trial arm. Recipients of Ad26.COV2.S got it intramuscularly, once or twice 56 days apart. Overall study findings and caveats: Greater spike-specific TCR breadth was seen in vaccine recipients than in placebo recipients.

V was pared by 4 bases and J by 3 bases, with 10 bases between. The CDR3 runs 13 residues. Germline assignment: CDR1 SGHRS and CDR2 YFSETQ. Produced via immunoSEQ multiplex PCR; TCRdb's table is partial and in-frame only. The sample yields about 350,000 clones, roughly 81% seen once. Indicated treatment: around 19 received Ad26.COV2.S at low or high dose, single or two shots; about 5 received placebo; per-sample allocation not given. Samples were taken on day 63 after the first vaccine or placebo injection. Concerning this clone itself: Its antigen is unknown.

V gene TRBV5-1 combines with J gene TRBJ2-5; D unresolved. The sample was peripheral blood, taken in a trial of Ad26.COV2.S vaccine versus placebo. The receptor was derived from a person aged 18-65 years who received the Ad26.COV2.S COVID-19 vaccine or a placebo. The CDR3, as DNA: TGCGCCAGCAGCCACGGAAGCGAAGAGACCCAGTACTTC. Translated: CASSHGSEETQYF.